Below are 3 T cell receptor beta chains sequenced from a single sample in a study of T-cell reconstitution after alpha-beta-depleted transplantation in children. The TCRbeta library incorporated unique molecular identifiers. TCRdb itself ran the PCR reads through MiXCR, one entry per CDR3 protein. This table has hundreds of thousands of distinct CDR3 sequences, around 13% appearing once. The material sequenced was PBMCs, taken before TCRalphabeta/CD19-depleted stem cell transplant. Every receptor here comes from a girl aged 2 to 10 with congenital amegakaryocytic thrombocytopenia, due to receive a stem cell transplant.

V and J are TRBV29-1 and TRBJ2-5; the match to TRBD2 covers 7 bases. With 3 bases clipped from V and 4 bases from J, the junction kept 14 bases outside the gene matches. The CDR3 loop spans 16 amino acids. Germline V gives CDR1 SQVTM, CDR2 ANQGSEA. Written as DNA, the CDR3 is TGCAGCGTTGACGATCTCGCGGGAGAGGTGATAGAGACCCAGTACTTC. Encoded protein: CSVDDLAGEVIETQYF.

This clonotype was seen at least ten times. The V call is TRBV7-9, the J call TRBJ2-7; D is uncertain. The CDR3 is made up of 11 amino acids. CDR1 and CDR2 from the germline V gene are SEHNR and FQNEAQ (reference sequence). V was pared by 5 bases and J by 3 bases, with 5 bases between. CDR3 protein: CASSVDYEQYF. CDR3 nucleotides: TGTGCCAGCAGCGTCGACTACGAGCAGTACTTC.

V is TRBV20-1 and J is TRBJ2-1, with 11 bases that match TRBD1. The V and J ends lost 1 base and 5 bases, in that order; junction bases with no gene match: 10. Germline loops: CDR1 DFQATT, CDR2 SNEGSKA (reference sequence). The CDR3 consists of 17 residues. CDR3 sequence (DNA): TGCAGTGCTAGAGGTGGGGGACAGGGGGATTTCAACAATGAGCAGTTCTTC. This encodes CSARGGGQGDFNNEQFF.